Many counts were recorded for the clone carrying this T cell receptor beta chain. Antigen unknown. This entry is derived from a study of blood T cells in healthy people across ages. Overall study results and limits: Samples with more naive T cells showed higher observed beta diversity. Researchers judged that diversity estimates from one million T cells fell short of true values.

Next came a second PCR, run for about 6 to 12 cycles, which used a sample-barcoded 5' primer along with a J-beta primer mix. Unique molecular identifiers of 12 random nucleotides labeled each cDNA. TCRdb reprocessed the 5' RACE reads via MiXCR and lists one record per CDR3 protein. This sample yields 600,000 or so distinct CDR3 sequences, of which approximately 30% are seen a single time; 15% to 19% belongs to the top ten. The CDR3 totals 15 residues. Germline V gives CDR1 MNHEY, CDR2 SMNVEV (reference sequence). V dropped 3 bases and J dropped 4; count of bases not matched to a gene: 6. The V call is TRBV27, the J call TRBJ1-2, with TRBD1 matching over 9 bases. The sequence derives from a woman older than 75 in good health. The specimen sequenced was blood. This CDR3 reads CASSLKQGAGYGYTF. The CDR3 nucleotides are TGTGCCAGCAGTTTGAAACAGGGGGCGGGCTATGGCTACACCTTC.